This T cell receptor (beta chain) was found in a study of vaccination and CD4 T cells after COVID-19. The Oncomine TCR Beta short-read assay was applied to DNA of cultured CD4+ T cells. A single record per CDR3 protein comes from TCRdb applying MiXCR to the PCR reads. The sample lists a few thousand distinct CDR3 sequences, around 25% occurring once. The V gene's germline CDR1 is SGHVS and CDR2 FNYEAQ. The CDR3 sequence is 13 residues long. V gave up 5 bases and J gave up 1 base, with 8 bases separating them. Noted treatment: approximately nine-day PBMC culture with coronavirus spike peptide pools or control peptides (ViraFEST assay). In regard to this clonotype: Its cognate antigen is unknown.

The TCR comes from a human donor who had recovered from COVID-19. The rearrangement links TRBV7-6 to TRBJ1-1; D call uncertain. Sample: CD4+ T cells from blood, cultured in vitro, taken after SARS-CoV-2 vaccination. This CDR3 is CASSQDGNTEAFF. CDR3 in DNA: TGTGCCAGCAGCCAGGACGGGAACACTGAAGCTTTCTTT. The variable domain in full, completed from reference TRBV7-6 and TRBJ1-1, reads GAGVSQSPRYKVTKRGQDVALRCDPISGHVSLYWYRQALGQGPEFLTYFNYEAQQDKSGLPNDRFSAERPEGSISTLTIQRTEQRDSAMYRCASSQDGNTEAFFGQGTRLTVV.